This TCR beta chain was found in a study of ipilimumab plus nivolumab after autologous stem cell transplantation. In the study overall: A median of about 8 nivolumab and 5 ipilimumab doses were given. Myeloma patients were high-risk transplant-naive or relapsed within 3 years of first autologous transplant. Study outcomes and limitations: Per the authors, repertoire, Treg and microbiota data justify further study.

Of note for this clone: No antigen is known for it.

The method was immunoSEQ multiplex PCR; TCRdb's version includes in-frame clones alone and lacks a portion of them. The sample contains about 3,500 clones, over 75% of which appear only once. Through week 26, nivolumab 3 mg/kg IV was given weeks 1, 4, 7, 10, then biweekly. Unmatched junction bases numbered 10, after V lost 8 bases and J lost 7 bases. The germline gives CDR1 WSHSY, CDR2 SAAADI. This CDR3 contains 13 residues. The chain is built from TRBV10-2 and TRBJ1-1; TRBD1 agrees at 7 bases. The sample here was PBMCs, taken in a trial of ipilimumab plus nivolumab as post-transplant consolidation. This receptor was identified in a male donor with multiple myeloma. In DNA form, the CDR3 reads TGCGCCAGCCGGACAGAGGGGGCGGGTGAAGCTTTCTTT. Encoded protein: CASRTEGAGEAFF.